Below are 27 T cell receptor beta chains sequenced from a single sample in a study of cytomegalovirus exposure and HLA in healthy donors. Assay used: immunoSEQ multiplex PCR; TCRdb lists only in-frame clones, some missing. The sample has about 190,000 clones; 86% are singletons. Sample: PBMCs. The source is a woman between 18 and 29 years old in good health and CMV-seronegative.

The chain couples TRBV10-1 to TRBJ2-7; TRBD1 is a possible D gene (6 bases). Germline V gene lookup returns CDR1 WNHNN and CDR2 SYGVQD (reference sequence). Deletions cut 0 bases from V and 6 bases from J, with 9 bases between. This CDR3 has 13 amino acids. The DNA of the CDR3 is TGCGCCAGCAGTGAGTCGGGCAGGGGCGAGCAGTACTTC. It is translated as CASSESGRGEQYF.

The J gene is TRBJ2-1, the V gene TRBV7-8; 8 bases align to TRBD1. V trimming: 5 bases; J trimming: 3 bases; junction bases outside the gene matches: 3. CDR3 length: 14 amino acids. Germline V CDR1 and CDR2: SGHVS, FQNEAQ. CDR3 sequence (DNA): TGTGCCAGCAGCCGACAGGGGTACTACAATGAGCAGTTCTTC. This codes for CASSRQGYYNEQFF.

The chain links TRBV14 to TRBJ2-2, with D perhaps matching TRBD2 (5 bases). The V and J ends lost 0 bases and 7 bases respectively, with 6 bases between them. This CDR3 has 13 residues. CDR1 and CDR2 (germline): SGHDN, FVKESK. For the CDR3, the DNA is TGTGCCAGCAGCCAAGACCGGGGCGGGGAGCTGTTTTTT. This gives the protein CASSQDRGGELFF.

This sequence joins TRBV10-3 and TRBJ1-2; no firm D call. With 4 bases removed from V and 0 bases from J, the gap between germline ends came to 15 bases. The CDR3 extends over 16 amino acids. The V gene's germline CDR1 is ENHRY and CDR2 SYGVKD. CDR3: CAISALGSKTNYGYTF. The CDR3 DNA reads TGTGCCATCAGTGCCCTAGGGAGCAAAACTAACTATGGCTACACCTTC.

This clone was seen only once. The chain combines TRBV19 with TRBJ1-2; perhaps TRBD1 as D (6 bases). CDR1 and CDR2 (germline): LNHDA, SQIVND (reference sequence). The V gene lost 2 bases and the J gene lost 8 bases, with 12 bases spanning the gap. This CDR3 contains 13 residues. This CDR3 is CASSIQGHLGYTF. The DNA for the CDR3 is TGTGCCAGTAGTATACAGGGGCACCTGGGCTACACCTTC.

The genes are TRBV5-1 and TRBJ2-1; TRBD2 aligns across 16 bases. V shed 0 bases and J 6 bases; nucleotides not matched to a gene: 15. The germline CDR1 and CDR2 sequences are SGHRS and YFSETQ. The CDR3 runs 21 residues. DNA of the CDR3: TGCGCCAGCAGCTTGGAGGGGCCCGGGACTAGCGGGAGGGAGTTTCGCAATGAGCAGTTCTTC. Amino acids: CASSLEGPGTSGREFRNEQFF.

The chain joins TRBV19 to TRBJ2-7; 10 bases are a match to TRBD1. V lost 6 bases and J lost 6; bases outside the gene matches: 8. The CDR3 consists of 14 residues. Germline assignment: CDR1 LNHDA and CDR2 SQIVND (reference sequence). CDR3 nucleotides: TGTGCCAGTAGCGCCGGGACAGGGGCTTCCGAGCAGTACTTC. Its protein is CASSAGTGASEQYF.

V is TRBV7-3 and J is TRBJ2-1; D may be TRBD2 (5 bases). This CDR3 spans 14 amino acids. The V gene's germline CDR1 is SGHTA and CDR2 FQGTGA. The V end lost 5 bases, the J end lost 2 bases, and 10 bases lay between the germline ends. CDR3 residues: CASSPRVPYNEQFF. The CDR3 DNA is TGTGCCAGCAGCCCGCGGGTGCCCTACAATGAGCAGTTCTTC.

This sequence joins TRBV19 and TRBJ2-5, with D perhaps matching TRBD1 (6 bases). Per the germline V gene, CDR1 is LNHDA and CDR2 is SQIVND (reference sequence). The CDR3 loop spans 13 amino acids. Between the trimmed V and J ends, which lost 4 bases and 4 bases, there was a span of 10 bases. DNA for the CDR3: TGTGCCAGTAGTACTCTCAGGGGAGAGACCCAGTACTTC. Translating it yields CASSTLRGETQYF. Filled out from reference TRBV19 and TRBJ2-5, the complete variable domain reads DGGITQSPKYLFRKEGQNVTLSCEQNLNHDAMYWYRQDPGQGLRLIYYSQIVNDFQKGDIAEGYSVSREKKESFPLTVTSAQKNPTAFYLCASSTLRGETQYFGPGTRLLVL.

The chain employs TRBV15 and TRBJ2-2; TRBD2 matches 8 bases. CDR3 length: 15 amino acids. From germline, CDR1 is LNHNV and CDR2 YYDKDF (reference sequence). V trimming: 1 base; J trimming: 7 bases; junction bases outside the gene matches: 5. In DNA form, the CDR3 reads TGTGCCACCAGCAGAGGAGGACTAGCTGACGGGGAGCTGTTTTTT. As protein: CATSRGGLADGELFF.

The rearrangement links TRBV11-2 to TRBJ2-7, with 7 positions matching TRBD2. From germline, CDR1 is SGHAT and CDR2 FQNNGV. This CDR3 is built from 15 residues. Trimming took 4 bases from V and 3 from J; bases not matched to a gene: 9. The CDR3 sequence is CASSSLALADYEQYF. CDR3 coding DNA: TGTGCCAGCAGCTCCCTCGCGCTAGCGGACTACGAGCAGTACTTC.

The chain employs TRBV9 and TRBJ2-1; D unresolved. The CDR3 has 12 residues. CDR1 is SGDLS and CDR2 is YYNGEE in the germline V gene. Deletions cut 3 bases from V and 5 bases from J, with 6 bases between. CDR3 protein: CASSEQHNEQFF. Here the CDR3 DNA reads TGTGCCAGCAGCGAACAACACAATGAGCAGTTCTTC. The whole variable domain, remainder taken from reference TRBV9 and TRBJ2-1, is DSGVTQTPKHLITATGQRVTLRCSPRSGDLSVYWYQQSLDQGLQFLIQYYNGEERAKGNILERFSAQQFPDLHSELNLSSLELGDSALYFCASSEQHNEQFFGPGTRLTVL.

This chain links TRBV7-6 with TRBJ2-1, with TRBD1 matching over 8 bases. The V gene end was trimmed by 5 bases and the J gene end by 7 bases; junction bases not matched to a gene: 16. Germline loops: CDR1 SGHVS, CDR2 FNYEAQ. CDR3 length: 17 residues. Here the CDR3 reads CASSTRTGPSLRNEQFF. CDR3 coding DNA: TGTGCCAGCAGCACGAGGACAGGGCCCTCTCTTAGGAATGAGCAGTTCTTC.

This clone was counted only a few times. The chain joins TRBV11-1 to TRBJ1-3, with 7 nucleotides matching TRBD1. With 4 bases clipped from V and 4 bases from J, the junction kept 4 bases outside the gene matches. CDR1 SGHAT and CDR2 FQDESV come from the germline V gene (reference sequence). The CDR3 runs to 14 residues. The CDR3 DNA reads as TGTGCCAGCAGCTACGGACAGGAGGGAAACACCATATATTTT. Encoded protein: CASSYGQEGNTIYF.

Only one count was recorded for this clone. J is TRBJ1-3 and V is TRBV5-4; no definite D call. This CDR3 is built from 18 residues. Germline V CDR1 and CDR2: SGHNT, YYREEE (reference sequence). V was cut by 0 bases and J by 0 bases, with 16 bases left in between. In nucleotides, the CDR3 is TGTGCCAGCAGCTTGGAAGGTTTCAGGCCTTACTCTGGAAACACCATATATTTT. This translates into CASSLEGFRPYSGNTIYF. Filled out from reference TRBV5-4 and TRBJ1-3, the complete variable domain reads ETGVTQSPTHLIKTRGQQVTLRCSSQSGHNTVSWYQQALGQGPQFIFQYYREEENGRGNFPPRFSGLQFPNYSSELNVNALELDDSALYLCASSLEGFRPYSGNTIYFGEGSWLTVV.

The J gene is TRBJ2-5, the V gene TRBV5-8; 8 bases line up with TRBD1. After removal of 6 bases from V and 5 bases from J, the junction contained 9 bases not matched to a gene. Germline V lookup: CDR1 SGHTS, CDR2 YDEGEE. This CDR3 contains 14 residues. The CDR3 is CASTLTGAGETQYF. CDR3 DNA sequence: TGTGCCAGCACCCTGACAGGGGCTGGGGAGACCCAGTACTTC.

This sequence joins TRBV5-1 and TRBJ1-6, with a weak D call TRBD1 (6 bases). CDR1 and CDR2 (germline): SGHRS, YFSETQ. The CDR3 contains 19 residues. Trimming cost V 0 bases and J 8 bases, with 24 bases left between them. CDR3 loop: CASSLGTLRTDWGHSPLHF. CDR3 in DNA: TGCGCCAGCAGCTTGGGGACCCTCAGGACCGACTGGGGGCATTCACCCCTCCACTTT.

V gene TRBV7-3 combines with J gene TRBJ1-1, with D uncertain. This CDR3 comprises 14 residues. CDR1 and CDR2 from the germline V gene are SGHTA and FQGTGA. Trimming pared 2 bases from V and 4 bases from J, leaving 11 bases between. The CDR3 coding sequence is TGTGCCAGCAGCTTAGATAGATATTCCACTGAAGCTTTCTTT. As protein: CASSLDRYSTEAFF.

V usage is TRBV28 and J usage is TRBJ2-2, with a tentative D call TRBD1 (6 bases). This CDR3 comprises 14 residues. Germline CDR1 reads MDHEN; CDR2 reads SYDVKM. The germline V and J ends were trimmed by 6 bases and 2 bases, with 10 bases remaining between them. CDR3 coding DNA: TGTGCCAGCAGAAGGGGGATTAACACCGGGGAGCTGTTTTTT. This gives the protein CASRRGINTGELFF.

The chain recombines TRBV5-1 with TRBJ1-1; 10 bases fit TRBD1. CDR3 length: 15 residues. Germline CDR1 SGHRS, CDR2 YFSETQ. The J segment lost 0 bases and the V segment lost 4 bases, leaving 3 bases of the junction unmatched. CDR3 bases: TGCGCCAGCAGCAGAGGGACAGGGGTGAACACTGAAGCTTTCTTT. Protein sequence: CASSRGTGVNTEAFF.

The chain is built from TRBV5-1 and TRBJ2-1; 12 bases are a match to TRBD2. The CDR3 consists of 14 residues. Germline lookup yields CDR1 SGHRS and CDR2 YFSETQ. V shed 7 bases and J 6 bases; nucleotides not matched to a gene: 5. CDR3 bases: TGCGCCAGCCGGCTAGCGGGGGGGCTCAATGAGCAGTTCTTC. This codes for CASRLAGGLNEQFF.

In this sample, this clone turned up once. The chain combines TRBV5-1 with TRBJ2-1; the match to TRBD2 covers 11 bases. In germline, CDR1 is SGHRS, CDR2 YFSETQ. The CDR3 has 15 residues. The V gene end was trimmed by 0 bases and the J gene end by 9 bases; junction bases not matched to a gene: 5. This chain's CDR3 is CASSLVAGGPGEQFF. The DNA of the CDR3 is TGCGCCAGCAGCTTGGTAGCGGGGGGGCCCGGTGAGCAGTTCTTC.

The genes are TRBV2 and TRBJ2-1, with TRBD2 matching over 8 bases. The CDR3 consists of 13 residues. V was clipped by 4 bases and J by 15 bases; unmatched bases: 11. Germline V CDR1 and CDR2: SNHLY, FYNNEI. CDR3 bases: TGTGCCAGCAGTGGGAGTCCGGGACTAGTGAGGTTCTTC. Translated: CASSGSPGLVRFF.

V gene TRBV21-1 combines with J gene TRBJ1-5; no DNA check was done on the table's D call, TRBD1. TRBV21-1 is a recognized pseudogene. The CDR3 extends over 14 amino acids. CDR3 in amino acids: CASSKTQDNQPQHF. The CDR3 DNA follows: TGTGCCAGCAGCAAAACACAGGACAATCAGCCCCAGCATTTT.

The CDR3: CASRTTGIDTGELFF. The CDR3 DNA sequence: TGTGCCAGCAGAACCACAGGGATAGATACCGGGGAGCTGTTTTTT. This chain connects TRBV2 to TRBJ2-2, with a possible D match to TRBD1 (6 bases). Germline assignment: CDR1 SNHLY and CDR2 FYNNEI. The CDR3 spans 15 residues. V was clipped by 6 bases and J by 5 bases, with 16 bases between them.

The chain uses TRBV5-6 and TRBJ2-7, with 7 nucleotides matching TRBD1. CDR3 length: 14 residues. In germline, CDR1 is SGHDT, CDR2 YYEEEE. J gave up 3 bases and V 1 base, and 4 bases lay outside the gene matches. The CDR3 sequence: CASSLPQGIYEQYF. CDR3 in DNA: TGTGCCAGCAGCTTGCCACAGGGGATCTACGAGCAGTACTTC.

This clone was observed once. In nucleotides, the CDR3 is TGCGCCAGCAGCCAGATTCCGGGGGGGGAGCAGTTCTTC. Amino acids: CASSQIPGGEQFF. The chain carries TRBV10-1 and TRBJ2-1, with 8 bases fitting TRBD2. This CDR3 contains 13 residues. CDR1 and CDR2 from the germline V gene are WNHNN and SYGVQD (reference sequence). V shed 6 bases, J shed 10 bases, and the junction held 8 bases outside the gene matches.